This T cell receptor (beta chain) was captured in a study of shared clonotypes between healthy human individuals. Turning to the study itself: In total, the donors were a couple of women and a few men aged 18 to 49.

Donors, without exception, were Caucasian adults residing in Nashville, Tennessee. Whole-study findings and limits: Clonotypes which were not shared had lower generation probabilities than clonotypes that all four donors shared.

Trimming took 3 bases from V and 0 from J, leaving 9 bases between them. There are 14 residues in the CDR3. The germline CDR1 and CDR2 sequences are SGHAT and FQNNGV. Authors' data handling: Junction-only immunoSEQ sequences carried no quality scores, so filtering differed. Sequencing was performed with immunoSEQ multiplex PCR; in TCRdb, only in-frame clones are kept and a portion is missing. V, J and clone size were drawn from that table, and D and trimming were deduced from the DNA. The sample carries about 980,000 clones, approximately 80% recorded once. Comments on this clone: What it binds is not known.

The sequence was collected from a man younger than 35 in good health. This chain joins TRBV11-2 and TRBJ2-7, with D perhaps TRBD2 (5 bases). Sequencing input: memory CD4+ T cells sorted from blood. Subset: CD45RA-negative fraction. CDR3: CASSLEVTSYEQYF. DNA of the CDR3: TGTGCCAGCAGCTTGGAGGTCACCTCCTACGAGCAGTACTTC.